This T cell receptor beta chain was captured in a study of cytomegalovirus exposure and HLA in healthy donors. About the study: Earlier findings included 100 million to 130 million unique TCR beta sequences obtained from 180 million or so T cells. Study-wide points: Presence/absence analyses took donor sequencing depth as roughly uniform.

PCR involved 60 Vbeta and 13 Jbeta primers. Clones were sequenced by immunoSEQ multiplex PCR, and TCRdb holds only the in-frame ones, with some missing. This table has fewer than 200,000 clones, 79% appearing once. Turning to this clone: Its antigen is undetermined.

CDR1 is SGHRS, CDR2 YFSETQ, per germline. CDR3 length: 13 residues. V was cut by 2 bases and J by 2 bases, with 7 bases left in between. This clonotype was obtained from a woman aged 40 to 55 in good health and CMV-seronegative. V is TRBV5-1 and J is TRBJ1-2, with D tentatively TRBD1 (6 bases). The sequencing input was PBMCs. As DNA, the CDR3 is TGCGCCAGCAGCTTCGACAGGAACTATGGCTACACCTTC. It encodes CASSFDRNYGYTF.